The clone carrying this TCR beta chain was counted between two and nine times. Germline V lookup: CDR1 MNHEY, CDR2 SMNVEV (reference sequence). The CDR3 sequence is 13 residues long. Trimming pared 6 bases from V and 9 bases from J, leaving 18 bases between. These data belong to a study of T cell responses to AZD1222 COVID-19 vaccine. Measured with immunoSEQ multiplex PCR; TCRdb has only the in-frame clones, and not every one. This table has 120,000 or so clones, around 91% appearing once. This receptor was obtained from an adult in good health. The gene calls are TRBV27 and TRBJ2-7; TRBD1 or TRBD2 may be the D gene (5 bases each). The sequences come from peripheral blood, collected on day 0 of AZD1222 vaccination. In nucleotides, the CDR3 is TGTGCCAGCAGCAGAGGGGCCGCCCTGGGGCAGTACTTC. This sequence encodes CASSRGAALGQYF.